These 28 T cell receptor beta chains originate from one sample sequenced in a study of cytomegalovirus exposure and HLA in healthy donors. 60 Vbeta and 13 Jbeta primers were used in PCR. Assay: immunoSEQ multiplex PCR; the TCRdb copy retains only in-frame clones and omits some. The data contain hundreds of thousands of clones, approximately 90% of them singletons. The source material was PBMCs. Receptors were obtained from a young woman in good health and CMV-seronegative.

The CDR3, as DNA: TGTGCCAGCAGTGAAGGTCGGGTCTACGAGCAGTACTTC. This encodes CASSEGRVYEQYF. The V gene is TRBV2, the J gene TRBJ2-7; D is uncertain. V lost 1 base, J lost 3 bases, and 7 bases lay in between. Germline CDR1 is SNHLY and CDR2 is FYNNEI. The length of the CDR3 is 13 residues.

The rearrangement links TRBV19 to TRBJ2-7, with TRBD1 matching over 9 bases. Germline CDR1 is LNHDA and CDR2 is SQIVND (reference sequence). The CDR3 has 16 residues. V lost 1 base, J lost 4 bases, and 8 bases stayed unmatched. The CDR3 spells CASSIGPAGQGYEQYF. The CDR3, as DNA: TGTGCCAGTAGTATAGGACCGGCCGGACAGGGGTACGAGCAGTACTTC.

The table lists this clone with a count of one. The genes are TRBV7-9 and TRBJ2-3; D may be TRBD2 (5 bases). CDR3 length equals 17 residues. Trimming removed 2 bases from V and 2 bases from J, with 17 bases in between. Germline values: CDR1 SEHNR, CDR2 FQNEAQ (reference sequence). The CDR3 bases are TGTGCCAGCAGCTTAAGGTGGGCGGGCGTGGACACAGATACGCAGTATTTT. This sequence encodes CASSLRWAGVDTDTQYF.

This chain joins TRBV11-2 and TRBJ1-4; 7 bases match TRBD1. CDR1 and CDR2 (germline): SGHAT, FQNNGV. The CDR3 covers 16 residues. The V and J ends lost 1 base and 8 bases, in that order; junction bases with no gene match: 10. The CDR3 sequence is CASSLVGGLNAEKLFF. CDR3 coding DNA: TGTGCCAGCAGCTTAGTAGGGGGCCTGAATGCGGAAAAACTGTTTTTT. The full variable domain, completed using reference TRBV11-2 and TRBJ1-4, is EAGVAQSPRYKIIEKRQSVAFWCNPISGHATLYWYQQILGQGPKLLIQFQNNGVVDDSQLPKDRFSAERLKGVDSTLKIQPAKLEDSAVYLCASSLVGGLNAEKLFFGSGTQLSVL.

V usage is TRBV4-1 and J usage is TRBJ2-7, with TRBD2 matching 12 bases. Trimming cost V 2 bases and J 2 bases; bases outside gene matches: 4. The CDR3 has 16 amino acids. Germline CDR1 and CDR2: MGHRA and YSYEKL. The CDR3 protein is CASSQPGLAGPYEQYF. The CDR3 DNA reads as TGCGCCAGCAGCCAACCCGGACTAGCGGGGCCCTACGAGCAGTACTTC.

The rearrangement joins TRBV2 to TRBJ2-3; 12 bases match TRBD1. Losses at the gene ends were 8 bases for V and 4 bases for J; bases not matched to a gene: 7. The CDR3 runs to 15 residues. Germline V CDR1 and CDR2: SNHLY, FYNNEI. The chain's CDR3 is CASGDRGHGADTQYF. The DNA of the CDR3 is TGTGCCAGCGGGGACAGGGGGCATGGGGCAGATACGCAGTATTTT.

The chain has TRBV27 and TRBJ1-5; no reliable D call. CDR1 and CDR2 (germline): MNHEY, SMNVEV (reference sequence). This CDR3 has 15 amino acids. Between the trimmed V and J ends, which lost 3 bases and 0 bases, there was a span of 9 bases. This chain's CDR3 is CASSFAGLSNQPQHF. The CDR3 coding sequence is TGTGCCAGCAGTTTTGCTGGGCTTAGCAATCAGCCCCAGCATTTT.

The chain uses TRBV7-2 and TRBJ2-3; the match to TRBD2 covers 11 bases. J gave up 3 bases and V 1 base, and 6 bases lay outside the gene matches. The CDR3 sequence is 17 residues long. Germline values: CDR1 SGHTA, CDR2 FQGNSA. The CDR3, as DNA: TGTGCCAGCAGCTTAGGCCTAGCGGGGGGTTGGACAGATACGCAGTATTTT. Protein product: CASSLGLAGGWTDTQYF.

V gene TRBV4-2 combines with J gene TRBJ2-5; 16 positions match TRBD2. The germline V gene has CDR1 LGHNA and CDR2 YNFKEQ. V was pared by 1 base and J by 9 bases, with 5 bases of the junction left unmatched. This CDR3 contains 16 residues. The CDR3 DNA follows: TGTGCCAGCAGCCAAGCCGGGACTAGCGGGAGGGGGTCCCAGTACTTC. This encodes CASSQAGTSGRGSQYF.

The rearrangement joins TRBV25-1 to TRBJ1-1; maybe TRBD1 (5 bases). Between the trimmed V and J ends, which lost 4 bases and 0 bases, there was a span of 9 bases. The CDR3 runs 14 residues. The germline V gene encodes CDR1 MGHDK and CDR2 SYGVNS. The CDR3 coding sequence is TGTGCCAGCAGTGGGCTCAGGGTGAACACTGAAGCTTTCTTT. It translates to CASSGLRVNTEAFF.

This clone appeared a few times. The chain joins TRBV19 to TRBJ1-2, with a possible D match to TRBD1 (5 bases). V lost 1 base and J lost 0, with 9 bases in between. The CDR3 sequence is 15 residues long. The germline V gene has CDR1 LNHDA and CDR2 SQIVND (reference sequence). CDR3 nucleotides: TGTGCCAGTAGTATAGTCCGACAGACTAACTATGGCTACACCTTC. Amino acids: CASSIVRQTNYGYTF.

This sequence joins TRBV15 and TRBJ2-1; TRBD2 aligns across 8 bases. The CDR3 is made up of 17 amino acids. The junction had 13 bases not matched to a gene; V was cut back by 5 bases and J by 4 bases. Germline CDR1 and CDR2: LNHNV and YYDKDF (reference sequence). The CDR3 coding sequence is TGTGCCACCAGCCGAACGAGAGGGACTAGTGAGTACAATGAGCAGTTCTTC. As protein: CATSRTRGTSEYNEQFF. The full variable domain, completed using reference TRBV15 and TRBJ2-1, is DAMVIQNPRYQVTQFGKPVTLSCSQTLNHNVMYWYQQKSSQAPKLLFHYYDKDFNNEADTPDNFQSRRPNTSFCFLDIRSPGLGDTAMYLCATSRTRGTSEYNEQFFGPGTRLTVL.

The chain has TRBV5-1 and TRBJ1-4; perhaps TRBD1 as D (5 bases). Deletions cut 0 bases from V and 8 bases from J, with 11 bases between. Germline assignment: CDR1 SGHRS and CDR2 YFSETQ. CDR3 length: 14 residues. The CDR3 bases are TGCGCCAGCAGCTTGGGGGCAGGGAACGAAAAACTGTTTTTT. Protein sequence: CASSLGAGNEKLFF.

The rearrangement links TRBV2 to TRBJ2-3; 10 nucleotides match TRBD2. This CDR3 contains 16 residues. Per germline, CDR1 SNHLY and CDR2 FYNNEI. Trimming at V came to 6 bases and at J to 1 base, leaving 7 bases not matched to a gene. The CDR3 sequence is CASRRTGTSGTDTQYF. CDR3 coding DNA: TGTGCCAGCAGGAGAACCGGGACTAGCGGCACAGATACGCAGTATTTT.

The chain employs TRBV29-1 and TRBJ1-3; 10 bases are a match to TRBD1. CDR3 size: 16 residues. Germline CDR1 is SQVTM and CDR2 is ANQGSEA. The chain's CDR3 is CRGGQGGSLLGNTIYF. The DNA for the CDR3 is TGCAGGGGAGGACAGGGGGGATCCCTTCTTGGAAACACCATATATTTT.

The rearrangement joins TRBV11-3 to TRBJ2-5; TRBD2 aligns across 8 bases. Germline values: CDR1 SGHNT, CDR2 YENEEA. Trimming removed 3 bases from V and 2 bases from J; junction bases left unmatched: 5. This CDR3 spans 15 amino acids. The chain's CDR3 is CASSFGGGQQETQYF. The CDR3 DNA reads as TGTGCCAGCAGCTTCGGGGGGGGCCAACAAGAGACCCAGTACTTC.

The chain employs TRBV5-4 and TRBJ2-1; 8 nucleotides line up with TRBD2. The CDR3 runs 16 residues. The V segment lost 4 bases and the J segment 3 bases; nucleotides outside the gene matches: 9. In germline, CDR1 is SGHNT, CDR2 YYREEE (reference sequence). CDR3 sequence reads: CASSPVMSGGYNEQFF. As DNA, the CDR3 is TGTGCCAGCAGCCCCGTAATGAGCGGGGGCTACAATGAGCAGTTCTTC.

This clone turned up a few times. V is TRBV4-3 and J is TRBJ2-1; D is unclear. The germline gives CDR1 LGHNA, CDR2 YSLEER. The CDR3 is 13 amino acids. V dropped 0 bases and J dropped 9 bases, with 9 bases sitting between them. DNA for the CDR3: TGCGCCAGCAGCCAAGACCCCCTAAGTGAGCAGTTCTTC. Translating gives CASSQDPLSEQFF.

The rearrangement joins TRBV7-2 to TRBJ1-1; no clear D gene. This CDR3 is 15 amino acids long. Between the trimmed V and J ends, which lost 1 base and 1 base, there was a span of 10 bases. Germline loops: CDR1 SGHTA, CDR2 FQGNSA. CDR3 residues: CASSLDLARNTEAFF. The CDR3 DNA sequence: TGTGCCAGCAGCTTAGATCTGGCTCGGAACACTGAAGCTTTCTTT.

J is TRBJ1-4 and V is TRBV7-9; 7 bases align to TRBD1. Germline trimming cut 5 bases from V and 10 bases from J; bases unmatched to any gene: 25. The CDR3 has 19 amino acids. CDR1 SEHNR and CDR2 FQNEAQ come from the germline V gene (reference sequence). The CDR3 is CASSTTGSGLGAVAGKLFF. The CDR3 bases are TGTGCCAGCAGCACGACAGGGTCCGGTCTGGGCGCGGTGGCTGGAAAACTGTTTTTT.

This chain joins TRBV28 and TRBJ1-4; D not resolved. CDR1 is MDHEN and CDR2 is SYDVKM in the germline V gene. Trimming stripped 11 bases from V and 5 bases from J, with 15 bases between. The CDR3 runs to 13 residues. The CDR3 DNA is TGTGCCCCCTGGCCCCCCCAGAATGAAAAACTGTTTTTT. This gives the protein CAPWPPQNEKLFF.

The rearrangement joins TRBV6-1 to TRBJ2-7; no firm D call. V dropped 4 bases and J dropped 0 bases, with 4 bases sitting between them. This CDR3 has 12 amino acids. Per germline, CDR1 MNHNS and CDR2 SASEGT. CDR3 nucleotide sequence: TGTGCCAGCAGTGCCGGCTCCTACGAGCAGTACTTC. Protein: CASSAGSYEQYF.

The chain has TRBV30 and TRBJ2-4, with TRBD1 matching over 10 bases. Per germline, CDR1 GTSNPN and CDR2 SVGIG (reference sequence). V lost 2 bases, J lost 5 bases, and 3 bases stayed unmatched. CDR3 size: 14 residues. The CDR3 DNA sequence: TGTGCCTGGAGTATAGGGACAGGGGAAAACATTCAGTACTTC. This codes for CAWSIGTGENIQYF.

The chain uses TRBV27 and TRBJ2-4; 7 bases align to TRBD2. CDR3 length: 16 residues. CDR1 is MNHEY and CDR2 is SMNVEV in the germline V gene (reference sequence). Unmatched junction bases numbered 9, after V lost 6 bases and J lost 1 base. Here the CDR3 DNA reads TGTGCCAGCAGGGGGGGGGTGGGGATTGCCAAAAACATTCAGTACTTC. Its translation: CASRGGVGIAKNIQYF.

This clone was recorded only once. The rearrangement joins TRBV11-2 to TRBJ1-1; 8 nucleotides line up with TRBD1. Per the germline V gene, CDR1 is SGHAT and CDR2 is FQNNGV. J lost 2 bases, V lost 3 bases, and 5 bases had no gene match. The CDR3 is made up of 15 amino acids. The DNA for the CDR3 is TGTGCCAGCAGCTTCGACAGGGGCGCCAACACTGAAGCTTTCTTT. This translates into CASSFDRGANTEAFF.

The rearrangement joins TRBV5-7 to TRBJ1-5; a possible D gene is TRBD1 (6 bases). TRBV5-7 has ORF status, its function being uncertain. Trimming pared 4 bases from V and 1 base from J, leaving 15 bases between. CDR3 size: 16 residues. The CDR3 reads CASSARTERSNQPQHF. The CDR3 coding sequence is TGTGCCAGCAGCGCCAGGACAGAGAGGAGCAATCAGCCCCAGCATTTT.

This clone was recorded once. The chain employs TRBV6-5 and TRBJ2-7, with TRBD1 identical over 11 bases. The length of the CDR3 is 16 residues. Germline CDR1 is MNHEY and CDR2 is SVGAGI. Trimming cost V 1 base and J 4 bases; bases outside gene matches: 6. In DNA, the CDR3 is TGTGCCAGCAGTTACTATCGGGACAGGGGGTTATACGAGCAGTACTTC. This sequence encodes CASSYYRDRGLYEQYF.

This CDR3 is CARSPRKVAAFTDTQYF. The CDR3 coding sequence is TGTGCCAGATCCCCTAGGAAGGTAGCGGCCTTCACAGATACGCAGTATTTT. This chain links TRBV19 with TRBJ2-3; TRBD2 might be the D (6 bases). V shed 9 bases and J shed 2 bases, with 24 bases lying between them. Germline loops: CDR1 LNHDA, CDR2 SQIVND (reference sequence). The CDR3 runs 17 residues.